This TCR beta chain was captured by sequencing in a study of graft-versus-host responses after intestinal transplantation. Overall study: The transplants performed in recipients were multivisceral, liver-intestinal, or isolated intestinal. Study-level findings and limits: Marrow from the recipient contained GvH clones, some of which had appeared first in ileum or blood.

The repertoire was sequenced with immunoSEQ multiplex PCR; TCRdb's copy has only in-frame clones and lacks some. Among some 8,700 clones, nearly 95% were seen once, and the ten largest hold around 2.3%. Comment on this clone: Its antigen is unidentified.

The CDR3 consists of 15 residues. Germline V lookup: CDR1 SGHRS, CDR2 YFSETQ. Trimming removed 4 bases from V and 6 bases from J; junction bases left unmatched: 10. Specimen: PBMCs, collected 11 days after intestinal transplantation. This TCR derives from a human patient who received an intestinal transplant, so some T cells may come from the graft donor. The V gene is TRBV5-1, the J gene TRBJ2-7, with 10 nucleotides matching TRBD2. In DNA, the CDR3 is TGCGCCAGCAGCCTGTCCGGGACTAGCGAGGCCGAGCAGTACTTC. This encodes CASSLSGTSEAEQYF.